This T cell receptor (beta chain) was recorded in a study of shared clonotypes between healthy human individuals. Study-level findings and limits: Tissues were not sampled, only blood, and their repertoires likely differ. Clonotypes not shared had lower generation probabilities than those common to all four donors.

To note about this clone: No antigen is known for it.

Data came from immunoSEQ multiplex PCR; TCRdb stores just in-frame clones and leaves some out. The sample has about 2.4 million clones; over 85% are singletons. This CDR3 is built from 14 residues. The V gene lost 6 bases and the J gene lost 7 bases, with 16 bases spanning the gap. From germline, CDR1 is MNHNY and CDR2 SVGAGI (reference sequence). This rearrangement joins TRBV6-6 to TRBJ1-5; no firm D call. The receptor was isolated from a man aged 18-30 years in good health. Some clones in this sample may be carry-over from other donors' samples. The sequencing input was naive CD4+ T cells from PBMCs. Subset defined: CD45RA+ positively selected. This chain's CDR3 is CASSTDGRSQPQHF. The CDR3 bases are TGTGCCAGCAGCACTGACGGGAGATCCCAGCCCCAGCATTTT.